This T cell receptor beta chain emerged from a study of blood T cell repertoires in COVID-19. Study overall: Samples of COVID-19 (acute and convalescent) were obtained from the United States, Italy and Spain. PBMCs, B-cell-depleted T cells, or T cells provided the cDNA or gDNA that made up the material.

CDR3 length: 14 amino acids. From germline, CDR1 is GTSNPN and CDR2 SVGIG (reference sequence). V gave up 4 bases and J gave up 2 bases, with 13 bases separating them. TCRdb's copy holds only in-frame clones and misses some; the assay was immunoSEQ multiplex PCR. Among about 98,000 clones listed, 82% were seen once. The receptor was isolated from a man in his 70s with active or convalescent COVID-19. Sequencing was performed on peripheral blood. V usage is TRBV30 and J usage is TRBJ2-3; the D gene is possibly TRBD2 (7 bases). The CDR3 protein is CAWTVGGATDTQYF. CDR3 in DNA: TGTGCCTGGACCGTAGGGGGGGCCACAGATACGCAGTATTTT.